Reported below is one TCR beta chain. The record originates from a study of cytomegalovirus exposure and HLA in healthy donors. The PCR used 60 Vbeta and 13 Jbeta primers. The assay was immunoSEQ multiplex PCR, and TCRdb's table has in-frame clones only and misses some. The sample records around 150,000 clones, roughly 80% being singletons. Germline loops: CDR1 SGHDT, CDR2 YYEEEE. V lost 2 bases and J 2 bases, leaving 10 bases between the germline ends. The CDR3 consists of 14 residues. The sequence derives from a man aged 30 to 45 in good health and CMV-seropositive. Sequencing was carried out using PBMCs. This chain connects TRBV5-6 to TRBJ2-5; a possible D gene is TRBD1 (6 bases). The CDR3 protein is CASSFSTGQETQYF. Written as DNA, the CDR3 is TGTGCCAGCAGCTTTAGTACAGGGCAAGAGACCCAGTACTTC.